The present T cell receptor (beta chain) was sequenced within a study of CD8 T cells in Susac syndrome. The germline V gene encodes CDR1 MGHRA and CDR2 YSYEKL. CDR3 length equals 14 residues. The V and J ends lost 5 bases and 8 bases respectively, with 18 bases between them. Peripheral blood CD8+ and CD4+ T cells were profiled by TCR beta sequencing. TEMRA cells were enriched by FACS, and CD4+ and CD8+ T cells were negatively isolated. General study findings and limits: Regarding the TCR sequencing and HLA analysis, the study admitted that a relatively small number of individuals were involved.

Reverse transcription of roughly 0.5 to 1 ug RNA was carried out with random hexamers. The method of amplification for TCR beta CDR3 was immunoSEQ multiplex PCR, covering 54 Vbeta and 13 Jbeta. TCRdb passed the immunoSEQ multiplex PCR reads through MiXCR, listing each CDR3 protein once. The table lists about 200,000 distinct CDR3 sequences, 85% to 95% of them singletons. Points on this clonotype: Its antigen is not identified.

The sequence derives from a human donor in good health. The specimen sequenced was CD4+ T cells from PBMCs. The chain employs TRBV4-1 and TRBJ1-2; D uncertain. The CDR3 sequence is CASSDLTSQSGYTF. The CDR3 nucleotides read TGCGCCAGCAGCGACCTGACTTCCCAGAGCGGCTACACCTTC.